The 19 T cell receptor beta chains below all came from one sample that was sequenced in a study of cytomegalovirus exposure and HLA in healthy donors. PCR involved 60 Vbeta and 13 Jbeta primers. Sequenced by immunoSEQ multiplex PCR; TCRdb stores in-frame clones only, minus some. This table holds 150,000 to 200,000 clones, 75% to 90% found once. Sequenced: PBMCs. These receptors were obtained from a man in his thirties or forties in good health and CMV-seropositive.

This sequence joins TRBV6-6 and TRBJ1-3; a weak D match, TRBD1 (6 bases). V was trimmed by 8 bases and J by 1 base, leaving 15 bases between them. This CDR3 spans 15 amino acids. Germline V gives CDR1 MNHNY, CDR2 SVGAGI (reference sequence). The CDR3 here is CASFRGTRSGNTIYF. Here the CDR3 DNA reads TGTGCCAGCTTTCGTGGGACAAGGTCTGGAAACACCATATATTTT.

The chain links TRBV30 to TRBJ1-5; possibly TRBD1 for D (6 bases). V was clipped by 0 bases and J by 6 bases, with 15 bases between them. The CDR3 contains 15 residues. Germline CDR1 GTSNPN, CDR2 SVGIG (reference sequence). The CDR3 DNA is TGTGCCTGGAGTGTCGGGGGTGGGGGGGCTCAGCCCCAGCATTTT. The encoded protein is CAWSVGGGGAQPQHF.

The chain joins TRBV5-1 to TRBJ1-6; D is undetermined. CDR1 is SGHRS, CDR2 YFSETQ, per germline. Trimming removed 4 bases at V and 9 bases at J, with 20 bases between. The CDR3 extends over 16 amino acids. The CDR3 nucleotides are TGCGCCAGCAGCCCCGACGGCCGTCTCGGGGTTTCACCCCTCCACTTT. It encodes CASSPDGRLGVSPLHF.

The genes are TRBV15 and TRBJ1-5; possible D gene TRBD1, 6 bases. In germline, CDR1 is LNHNV, CDR2 YYDKDF (reference sequence). Deletions cut 5 bases from V and 1 base from J, with 12 bases between. The CDR3 consists of 15 residues. CDR3 sequence (DNA): TGTGCCACCAGCCCCACAGGGCGGAGCAATCAGCCCCAGCATTTT. Translated: CATSPTGRSNQPQHF.

V is TRBV9 and J is TRBJ1-1, with D perhaps matching TRBD1 (5 bases). This CDR3 comprises 14 residues. CDR1 SGDLS and CDR2 YYNGEE come from the germline V gene. Trimming took off 6 bases at V and 5 bases at J, with 17 bases between the two ends. CDR3 sequence: CASTSRDLITEAFF. The CDR3 coding sequence is TGTGCCAGCACCAGCAGGGATCTAATTACTGAAGCTTTCTTT. Full variable domain (rest looked up from reference TRBV9 and TRBJ1-1): DSGVTQTPKHLITATGQRVTLRCSPRSGDLSVYWYQQSLDQGLQFLIQYYNGEERAKGNILERFSAQQFPDLHSELNLSSLELGDSALYFCASTSRDLITEAFFGQGTRLTVV.

The rearrangement links TRBV5-1 to TRBJ1-1, with 8 positions matching TRBD1. The CDR3 totals 15 residues. Trimming cost V 0 bases and J 7 bases; bases outside gene matches: 8. Germline V gene lookup returns CDR1 SGHRS and CDR2 YFSETQ. CDR3 region: CASSLARGQGREAFF. The CDR3 DNA sequence: TGCGCCAGCAGCTTGGCCCGAGGACAGGGCCGTGAAGCTTTCTTT.

V and J are TRBV30 and TRBJ1-2; 9 positions match TRBD1. CDR1 is GTSNPN, CDR2 SVGIG, per germline (reference sequence). The CDR3 covers 15 residues. J gave up 6 bases and V 1 base, and 9 bases lay outside the gene matches. As DNA, the CDR3 is TGTGCCTGGAGTGCAATCGGACAGGGGTTTGATGGCTACACCTTC. Protein product: CAWSAIGQGFDGYTF.

For this clone: Different DNA sequences within this sample yield the same CDR3. The chain couples TRBV7-9 to TRBJ2-5; D remains ambiguous. V lost 1 base and J 5 bases, leaving 5 bases between the germline ends. Germline V CDR1 and CDR2: SEHNR, FQNEAQ (reference sequence). There are 12 residues in the CDR3. CDR3 bases: TGTGCCAGCAGCTTAGTTGGCGAGACCCAGTACTTC. This codes for CASSLVGETQYF. The full variable domain, with the rest looked up from reference TRBV7-9 and TRBJ2-5, is DTGVSQNPRHKITKRGQNVTFRCDPISEHNRLYWYRQTLGQGPEFLTYFQNEAQLEKSRLLSDRFSAERPKGSFSTLEIQRTEQGDSAMYLCASSLVGETQYFGPGTRLLVL.

This clone was counted only a few times. V is TRBV9 and J is TRBJ1-1, with D possibly matching TRBD1 (6 bases). In germline, CDR1 is SGDLS, CDR2 YYNGEE. V was pared by 3 bases and J by 4 bases, with 13 bases between. The CDR3 sequence is 14 residues long. CDR3 DNA sequence: TGTGCCAGCAGCGGACAGTCGGACAGCACTGAAGCTTTCTTT. Translating it yields CASSGQSDSTEAFF.

V gene TRBV10-2 combines with J gene TRBJ2-3; tentatively, D is TRBD1 (7 bases). The CDR3 totals 15 residues. The V gene's germline CDR1 is WSHSY and CDR2 SAAADI. Trimming removed 6 bases at V and 5 bases at J, with 18 bases between. DNA for the CDR3: TGCGCCAGCAGCCCTCTCCCAGGGGGGATAGATACGCAGTATTTT. Amino acid sequence: CASSPLPGGIDTQYF.

The chain employs TRBV28 and TRBJ2-3, with D possibly being TRBD2 (6 bases). The CDR3 extends over 13 amino acids. Germline V gives CDR1 MDHEN, CDR2 SYDVKM. Between the trimmed V and J ends, which lost 5 bases and 7 bases, there was a span of 13 bases. The CDR3 DNA sequence: TGTGCCAGCAGTGGACTAAGCACTCATACGCAGTATTTT. As protein: CASSGLSTHTQYF.

The V call is TRBV30, the J call TRBJ2-1; D remains ambiguous. The CDR3 loop spans 13 amino acids. Per the germline V gene, CDR1 is GTSNPN and CDR2 is SVGIG (reference sequence). V was trimmed by 7 bases and J by 0 bases, leaving 10 bases between them. The CDR3 loop is CALVRSSYNEQFF. CDR3 DNA sequence: TGTGCCTTGGTCCGGAGCTCCTACAATGAGCAGTTCTTC.

V gene TRBV5-1 combines with J gene TRBJ2-3, with TRBD2 matching 11 bases. Trimming took 4 bases from V and 5 from J; bases not matched to a gene: 9. The CDR3 sequence is 16 residues long. Germline CDR1 and CDR2: SGHRS and YFSETQ. The CDR3, as DNA: TGCGCCAGCAGCCCAAATAGCGGGAGGGCCGAAGATACGCAGTATTTT. Translation: CASSPNSGRAEDTQYF.

V gene TRBV9 combines with J gene TRBJ1-2, with D possibly TRBD1 on 5 matching bases. Deletions cut 1 base from V and 7 bases from J, with 8 bases between. CDR1 and CDR2 from the germline V gene are SGDLS and YYNGEE. There are 12 residues in the CDR3. The CDR3 DNA reads TGTGCCAGCAGCGTATGGGGCGGTGGCTACACCTTC. Its translation: CASSVWGGGYTF. Drawing the rest from reference TRBV9 and TRBJ1-2, the complete variable domain is DSGVTQTPKHLITATGQRVTLRCSPRSGDLSVYWYQQSLDQGLQFLIQYYNGEERAKGNILERFSAQQFPDLHSELNLSSLELGDSALYFCASSVWGGGYTFGSGTRLTVV.

The genes are TRBV19 and TRBJ2-7, with a tentative D call TRBD2 (7 bases). Trimming took 4 bases from V and 7 from J, leaving 17 bases between them. The CDR3 has 14 residues. Germline values: CDR1 LNHDA, CDR2 SQIVND (reference sequence). The DNA of the CDR3 is TGTGCCAGTAGTACACCGGGACAAGCGGGAGAGCAGTACTTC. Translation gives CASSTPGQAGEQYF.

V and J are TRBV7-2 and TRBJ1-2; perhaps TRBD1 as D (5 bases). Germline values: CDR1 SGHTA, CDR2 FQGNSA. This CDR3 spans 16 amino acids. The germline V and J ends were trimmed by 1 base and 3 bases, with 15 bases remaining between them. Here the CDR3 reads CASSLGMQGFYYGYTF. The CDR3 coding sequence is TGTGCCAGCAGCTTAGGTATGCAGGGATTCTACTATGGCTACACCTTC.

The rearrangement links TRBV25-1 to TRBJ1-4; 10 nucleotides match TRBD1. CDR1 is MGHDK, CDR2 SYGVNS, per germline. Unmatched junction bases numbered 8, after V lost 4 bases and J lost 6 bases. CDR3 length equals 16 residues. This CDR3 reads CASSARTGGLYEKLFF. DNA for the CDR3: TGTGCCAGCAGTGCTAGGACAGGGGGGTTATATGAAAAACTGTTTTTT.

CDR3 loop: CASSLWTDQPQHF. The CDR3 nucleotides are TGCGCCAGCAGCCTTTGGACAGATCAGCCCCAGCATTTT. The V call is TRBV5-1, the J call TRBJ1-5; a weak D match, TRBD1 (6 bases). There are 13 residues in the CDR3. V was clipped by 4 bases and J by 5 bases, with 10 bases between them. Germline CDR1 reads SGHRS; CDR2 reads YFSETQ.

The chain couples TRBV6-5 to TRBJ2-7; D might be TRBD1 (6 bases). The CDR3 spans 13 residues. Trimming removed 8 bases at V and 0 bases at J, with 11 bases between. Germline V lookup: CDR1 MNHEY, CDR2 SVGAGI. The CDR3 sequence: CASGRQASYEQYF. In nucleotides, the CDR3 is TGTGCCAGCGGGCGACAGGCCTCCTACGAGCAGTACTTC.